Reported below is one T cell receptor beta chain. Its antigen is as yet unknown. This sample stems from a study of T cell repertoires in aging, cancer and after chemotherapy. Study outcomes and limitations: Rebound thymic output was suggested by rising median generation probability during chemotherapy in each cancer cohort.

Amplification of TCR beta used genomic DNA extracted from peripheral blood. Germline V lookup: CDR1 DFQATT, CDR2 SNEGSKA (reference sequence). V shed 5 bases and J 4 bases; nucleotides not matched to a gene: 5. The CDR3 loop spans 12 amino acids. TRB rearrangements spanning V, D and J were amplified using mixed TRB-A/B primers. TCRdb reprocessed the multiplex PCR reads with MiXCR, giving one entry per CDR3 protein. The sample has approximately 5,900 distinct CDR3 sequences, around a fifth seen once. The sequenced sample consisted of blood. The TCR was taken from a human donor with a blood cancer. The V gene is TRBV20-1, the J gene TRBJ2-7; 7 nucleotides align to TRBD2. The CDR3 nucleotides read TGCAGTGCTGGGGAGGGTATGTACGAGCAGTACTTC. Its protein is CSAGEGMYEQYF.